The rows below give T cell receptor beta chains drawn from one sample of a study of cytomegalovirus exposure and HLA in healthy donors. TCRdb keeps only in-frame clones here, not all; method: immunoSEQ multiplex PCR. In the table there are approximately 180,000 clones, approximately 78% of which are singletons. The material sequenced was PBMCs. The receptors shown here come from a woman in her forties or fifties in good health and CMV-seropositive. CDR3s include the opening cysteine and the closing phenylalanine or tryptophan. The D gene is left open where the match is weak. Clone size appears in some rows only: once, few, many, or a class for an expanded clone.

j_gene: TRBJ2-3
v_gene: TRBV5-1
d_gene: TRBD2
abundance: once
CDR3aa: CASSPLLAGAAIETDTQYF
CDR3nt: TGCGCCAGCAGCCCATTGCTAGCGGGGGCCGCTATAGAGACAGATACGCAGTATTTT

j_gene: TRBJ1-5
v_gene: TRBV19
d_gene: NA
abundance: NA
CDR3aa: CASSMSNQPQHF
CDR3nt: TGTGCCAGTAGTATGAGTAATCAGCCCCAGCATTTT

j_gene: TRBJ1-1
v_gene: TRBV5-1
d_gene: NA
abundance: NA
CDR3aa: CASSDRTGSEAFF
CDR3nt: TGCGCCAGCAGCGATCGGACGGGATCAGAAGCTTTCTTT

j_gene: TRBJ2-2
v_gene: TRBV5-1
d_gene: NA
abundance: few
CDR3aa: CASSWDGSLTGELFF
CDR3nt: TGCGCCAGCAGCTGGGACGGGAGCCTAACCGGGGAGCTGTTTTTT

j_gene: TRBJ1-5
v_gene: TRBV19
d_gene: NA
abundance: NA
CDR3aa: CASKGQALYSNQPQHF
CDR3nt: TGTGCCAGTAAGGGACAAGCTTTATATAGCAATCAGCCCCAGCATTTT

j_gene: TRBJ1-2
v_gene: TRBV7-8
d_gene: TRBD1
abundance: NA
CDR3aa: CASSLEAGGVGYGYTF
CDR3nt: TGTGCCAGCAGCTTAGAAGCAGGGGGAGTGGGCTATGGCTACACCTTC

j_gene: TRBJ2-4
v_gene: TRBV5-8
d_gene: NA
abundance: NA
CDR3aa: CASSPSAVGKNIQYF
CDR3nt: TGTGCCAGCAGCCCCTCGGCGGTGGGCAAAAACATTCAGTACTTC

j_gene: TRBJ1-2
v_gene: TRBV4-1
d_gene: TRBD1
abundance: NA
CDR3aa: CASSPGQGNGYTF
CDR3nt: TGCGCCAGCAGCCCGGGACAGGGCAATGGCTACACCTTC

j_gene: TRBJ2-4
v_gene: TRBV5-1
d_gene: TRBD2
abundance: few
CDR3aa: CASSLGGTSGGATNIQYF
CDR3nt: TGCGCCAGCAGCTTGGGAGGGACTAGCGGGGGGGCAACAAACATTCAGTACTTC

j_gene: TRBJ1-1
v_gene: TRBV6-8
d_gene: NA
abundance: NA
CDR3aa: CASSHRWSTTEAFF
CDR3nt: TGTGCCAGCAGCCACAGGTGGTCGACCACTGAAGCTTTCTTT

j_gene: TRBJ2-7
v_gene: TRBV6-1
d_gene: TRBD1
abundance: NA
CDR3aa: CASSEAGWGQNNYEQYF
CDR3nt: TGTGCCAGCAGTGAAGCGGGGTGGGGACAGAACAACTACGAGCAGTACTTC

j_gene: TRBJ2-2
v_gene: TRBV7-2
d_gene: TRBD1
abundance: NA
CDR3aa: CASSLRMRTGPTGELFF
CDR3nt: TGTGCCAGCAGCTTAAGAATGAGGACAGGGCCCACCGGGGAGCTGTTTTTT

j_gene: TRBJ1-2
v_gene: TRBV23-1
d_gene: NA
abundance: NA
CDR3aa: CASSPHLIESYGYTF
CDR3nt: TGCGCCAGCAGTCCCCACCTAATAGAGAGTTATGGCTACACCTTC

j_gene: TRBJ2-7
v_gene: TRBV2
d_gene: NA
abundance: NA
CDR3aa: CASSVEYEQYF
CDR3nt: TGTGCCAGCAGCGTAGAATACGAGCAGTACTTC

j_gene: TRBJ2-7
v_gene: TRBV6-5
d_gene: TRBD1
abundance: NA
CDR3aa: CATRTGDLFRYEQYF
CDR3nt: TGTGCCACTCGGACAGGGGACCTTTTTAGGTACGAGCAGTACTTC

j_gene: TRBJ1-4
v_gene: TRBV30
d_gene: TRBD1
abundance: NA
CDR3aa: CACRDRGREKLFF
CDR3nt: TGTGCCTGTCGGGACAGGGGACGGGAAAAACTGTTTTTT

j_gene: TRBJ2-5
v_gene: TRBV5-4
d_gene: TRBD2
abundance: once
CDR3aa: CASSLLAGKETQYF
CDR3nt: TGTGCCAGCAGCTTATTAGCGGGGAAAGAGACCCAGTACTTC

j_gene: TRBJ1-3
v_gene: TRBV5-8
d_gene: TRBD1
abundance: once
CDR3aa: CASSSEGLIGRGTDGNTIYF
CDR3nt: TGTGCCAGCAGCTCTGAGGGTCTTATAGGGAGAGGGACAGATGGAAACACCATATATTTT

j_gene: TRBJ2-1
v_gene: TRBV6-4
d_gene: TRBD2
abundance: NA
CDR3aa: CASSESGGDYNEQFF
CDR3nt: TGTGCCAGCAGTGAAAGCGGGGGGGACTACAATGAGCAGTTCTTC

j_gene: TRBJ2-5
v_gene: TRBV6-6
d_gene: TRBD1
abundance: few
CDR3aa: CASSTGQGRETQYF
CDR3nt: TGTGCCAGCAGTACCGGACAGGGTAGGGAGACCCAGTACTTC

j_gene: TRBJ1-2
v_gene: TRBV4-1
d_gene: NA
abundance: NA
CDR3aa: CASSQDGQGGYGYTF
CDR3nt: TGCGCCAGCAGCCAAGATGGGCAGGGTGGATATGGCTACACCTTC

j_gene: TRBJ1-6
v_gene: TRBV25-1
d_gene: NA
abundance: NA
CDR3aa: CASSEYGAGANSPLHF
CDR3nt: TGTGCCAGCAGTGAATATGGGGCAGGGGCGAATTCACCCCTCCACTTT

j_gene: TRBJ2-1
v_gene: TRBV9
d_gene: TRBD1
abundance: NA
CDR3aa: CASSSKKGQGSIEQFF
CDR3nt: TGTGCCAGCAGCTCGAAAAAGGGACAGGGGAGTATTGAGCAGTTCTTC

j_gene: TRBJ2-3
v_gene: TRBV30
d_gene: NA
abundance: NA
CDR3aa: CACPGVNTDTQYF
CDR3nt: TGTGCCTGCCCGGGAGTCAACACAGATACGCAGTATTTT

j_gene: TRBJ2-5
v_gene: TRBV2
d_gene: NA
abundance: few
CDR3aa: CASNLYLQETQYF
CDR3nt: TGTGCCAGCAACCTCTACCTTCAAGAGACCCAGTACTTC